This T cell receptor (beta chain) was sequenced in a study of T cell responses to AZD1222 COVID-19 vaccine (dated by TCRdb to about 2021). Regarding the complete study: A total of 233 trial participants underwent TCR sequencing, of whom around 210 had received two doses of AZD1222 and 26 had received two doses of the MenACWY control vaccine. Trial participants were enrolled by age into 18-55, 56-69 and 70-plus year subgroups, with 148, 28 and 57 TCR-sequenced participants respectively. What the work shows at the level of the full study, not this receptor alone: Spike-specific TCR breadth and depth rose significantly after two AZD1222 doses compared with day 0 and with MenACWY recipients. Because no day 14 peak-response samples were available, the repertoires could be characterized only after the peak T cell response. Participants were mostly white British and included more females than males, and it was suggested by the authors that clonal diversity may have been underestimated. Conclusions about previously exposed vaccinees were limited because only six AZD1222 recipients were SARS-CoV-2 seropositive at baseline. Vaccine-associated CD4 TCRs spanned the whole spike protein, with dominant responses in regions 160-218 and 743-854. The 56-69-year group was small, and its depth increase did not reach significance, likely because of low power. Reportedly, close to half of the unique spike-specific TCRs recognized epitopes lying outside the regions that are mutated in the B.1.351 and B.1.1.7 variants.

The CDR3 regions of human TCRbeta chains were analyzed by immunosequencing. The authors' analysis ran thus. Repertoire TCRs were checked for matches against a reference library of SARS-CoV-2-specific TCRs that had been generated using the MIRA antigen-specificity platform. Breadth was defined as the fraction of unique TCRs that were SARS-CoV-2-associated. Depth was defined as the fraction of total T cells that were SARS-CoV-2-associated. Using the MIRA data, every spike-specific TCR was mapped to the spike region that the TCR reacted to and assigned to either a CD4 or a CD8 class. Log10-transformed breadth and depth values were compared by one-way ANOVA with Sidak's multiple comparisons tests. TCRdb took over this immuneACCESS table, retaining in-frame rearrangements with V and J assigned. Such tables are incomplete; in checked studies, under half of the missing clones stem from an unresolved V gene, and the remainder is unexplained. That table furnishes V, J and clone size, whereas the DNA furnished D and trimming. The sample table shows about 110,000 clones, and 90% are seen once. The ten largest clones represent less than 10% of the sample.

A few counts support this clone. Its antigen is not yet known. Base qualities are missing; no much larger clone stands one base away. Its CDR3 holds 13 amino acids, cysteine through phenylalanine. Just CDR3 DNA is preserved here, 39 bases in frame from base 1. Taken from the germline V gene, the CDR1 and CDR2 loops are MNHEY and SVGAGI. Between the V and J ends, shortened by 10 bases and 3 bases respectively, the junction contains 16 bases. The time point label of this sample denotes: about 28 days (+/-7) after the second vaccine dose. AZD1222 recipients with second doses at about 4 weeks or about 12 weeks were pooled, because spike-specific TCR depth and breadth did not differ between schedules. The vaccinee samples were drawn from two UK trials, COV001 and COV002, one of which was a single-blind randomized controlled phase 2/3 trial testing AZD1222 (ChAdOx1 nCoV-19) in healthy adults. Trial participant PBMC samples were collected at day 0 and day 28 after the second dose for TCRbeta chain sequencing.

The sample was peripheral blood, taken 28 days after the second AZD1222 dose. The TCR originated in an adult who received the AZD1222 COVID-19 vaccine. The sequence joins TRBV6-5 to TRBJ2-7, with the D gene tentatively TRBD1 or TRBD2, based on 5 matching bases in each. The DNA reads as follows: TGTGCCATCTCCGGGGCAGGCCACTACGAGCAGTACTTC. It translates as CAISGAGHYEQYF.